Listed below are T cell receptor beta chains from one sample, sequenced in a study of a mutant IDH1 vaccine in newly diagnosed glioma. TCRdb keeps only in-frame clones here, not all; method: immunoSEQ multiplex PCR. The sample consists of under 40,000 clones, 81% of them appearing once. What these receptors recognize is not known. The sequences come from PBMCs, collected from a glioma patient whose treatment included an IDH1 peptide vaccine. The receptors shown here come from a young man with glioma. Both conserved end residues are part of each CDR3. The order of the fields is D gene, clone size, J gene, V gene, CDR3 protein, CDR3 DNA. The D gene is left open where the match is weak. Expanded clones get a size class; other rows say once, few or many, or leave the size out.

D: TRBD1; size: .; J: TRBJ1-5; V: TRBV10-2; CDR3: CASQGQTNQPQHF; DNA: TGCGCCAGCCAGGGACAGACCAATCAGCCCCAGCATTTT
D: .; size: .; J: TRBJ2-1; V: TRBV25-1; CDR3: CASSEKGNYNEQFF; DNA: TGTGCCAGCAGTGAAAAGGGCAACTACAATGAGCAGTTCTTC
D: .; size: .; J: TRBJ2-1; V: TRBV5-1; CDR3: CASSFGGSYNEQFF; DNA: TGCGCCAGCAGCTTCGGGGGATCCTACAATGAGCAGTTCTTC
D: .; size: .; J: TRBJ2-2; V: TRBV6-5; CDR3: CASSYSQQGSGELFF; DNA: TGTGCCAGCAGTTACTCGCAACAGGGCTCCGGGGAGCTGTTTTTT
D: .; size: .; J: TRBJ2-3; V: TRBV5-1; CDR3: CASSLVVKPGDTQYF; DNA: TGCGCCAGCAGCTTGGTCGTTAAGCCCGGAGATACGCAGTATTTT
D: .; size: .; J: TRBJ1-4; V: TRBV5-8; CDR3: CASSFRQVATNEKLFF; DNA: TGTGCCAGCAGCTTCCGACAGGTTGCAACTAATGAAAAACTGTTTTTT
D: .; size: .; J: TRBJ2-1; V: TRBV5-1; CDR3: CASSFEGNEQFF; DNA: TGCGCCAGCAGCTTCGAAGGGAATGAGCAGTTCTTC
D: TRBD2; size: .; J: TRBJ2-1; V: TRBV10-3; CDR3: CAISVTSGRNEQFF; DNA: TGTGCCATCAGTGTCACTAGCGGGAGAAATGAGCAGTTCTTC
D: .; size: .; J: TRBJ2-7; V: TRBV7-2; CDR3: CASSFGGFSYEQYF; DNA: TGTGCCAGCAGCTTCGGGGGCTTCTCCTACGAGCAGTACTTC
D: .; size: .; J: TRBJ1-2; V: TRBV7-9; CDR3: CASSPQGSHGYTF; DNA: TGTGCCAGCAGCCCACAGGGATCGCATGGCTACACCTTC
D: TRBD1; size: .; J: TRBJ1-2; V: TRBV27; CDR3: CASRPADRVYGYTF; DNA: TGTGCCAGCAGGCCAGCCGACAGGGTCTATGGCTACACCTTC
D: .; size: .; J: TRBJ2-7; V: TRBV5-6; CDR3: CASSLGAYEQYF; DNA: TGTGCCAGCAGCTTAGGAGCCTACGAGCAGTACTTC
D: .; size: .; J: TRBJ1-5; V: TRBV7-9; CDR3: CASSLSGSQPQHF; DNA: TGTGCCAGCAGCTTGAGTGGCAGTCAGCCCCAGCATTTT
D: TRBD1; size: .; J: TRBJ2-7; V: TRBV5-1; CDR3: CASSSGQALTYEQYF; DNA: TGCGCCAGCAGCTCGGGACAGGCGCTCACCTACGAGCAGTACTTC
D: .; size: .; J: TRBJ1-5; V: TRBV6-6; CDR3: CASSYEQGRSQPQHF; DNA: TGTGCCAGCAGTTACGAGCAGGGAAGGAGTCAGCCCCAGCATTTT
D: TRBD1; size: .; J: TRBJ2-7; V: TRBV29-1; CDR3: CSARQGSYEQYF; DNA: TGCAGCGCCCGACAGGGCTCCTACGAGCAGTACTTC
D: .; size: once; J: TRBJ1-3; V: TRBV2; CDR3: CASSDGLRNTIYF; DNA: TGTGCCAGCAGTGACGGGCTCCGAAACACCATATATTTT
D: TRBD2; size: .; J: TRBJ2-7; V: TRBV4-1; CDR3: CASSQGPGTSLSYEQYF; DNA: TGCGCCAGCAGCCAAGGTCCCGGGACTAGTCTATCCTACGAGCAGTACTTC
D: .; size: .; J: TRBJ1-3; V: TRBV18; CDR3: CASSTGSGNTIYF; DNA: TGTGCCAGCTCGACGGGGAGTGGAAACACCATATATTTT
D: TRBD1; size: .; J: TRBJ2-7; V: TRBV5-1; CDR3: CASSLSLDRVREQYF; DNA: TGCGCCAGCAGCTTGTCGTTGGACAGGGTTCGTGAGCAGTACTTC